This T cell receptor beta chain stems from a study of STAT5B mutations in CD4+ large granular lymphocyte leukemia. Method: immunoSEQ multiplex PCR; TCRdb's copy keeps in-frame clones and lacks some. Here the sample spans under 40,000 clones, 65% to 80% being singletons. Trimming at V came to 5 bases and at J to 6 bases, leaving 9 bases not matched to a gene. Per the germline V gene, CDR1 is SGHVS and CDR2 is FQNEAQ. The CDR3 sequence is 15 residues long. The sample consisted of CD4+ T cells from blood buffy coats. This clonotype originated in a human donor in good health. The J gene is TRBJ1-5, the V gene TRBV7-8; 8 positions agree with TRBD1. The CDR3 spells CASSQSQGAAQPQHF. The CDR3 nucleotides are TGTGCCAGCAGCCAGTCCCAGGGGGCTGCTCAGCCCCAGCATTTT.